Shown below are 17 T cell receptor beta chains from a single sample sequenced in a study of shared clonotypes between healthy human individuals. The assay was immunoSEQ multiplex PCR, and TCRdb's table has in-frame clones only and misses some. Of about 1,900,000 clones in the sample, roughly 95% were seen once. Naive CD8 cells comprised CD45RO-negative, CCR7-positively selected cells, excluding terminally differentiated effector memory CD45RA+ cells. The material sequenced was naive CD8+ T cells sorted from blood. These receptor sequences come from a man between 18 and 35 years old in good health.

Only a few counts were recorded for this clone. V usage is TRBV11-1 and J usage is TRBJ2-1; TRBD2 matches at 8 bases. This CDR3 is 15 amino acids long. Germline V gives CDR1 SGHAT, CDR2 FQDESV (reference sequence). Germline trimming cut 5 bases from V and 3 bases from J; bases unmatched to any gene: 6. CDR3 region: CASSLGAGGYNEQFF. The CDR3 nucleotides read TGTGCCAGCAGCCTCGGCGCGGGGGGCTACAATGAGCAGTTCTTC.

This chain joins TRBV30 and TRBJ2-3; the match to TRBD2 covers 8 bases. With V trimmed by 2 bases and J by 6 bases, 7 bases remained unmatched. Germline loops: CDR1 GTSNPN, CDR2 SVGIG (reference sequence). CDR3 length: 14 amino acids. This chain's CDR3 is CAWSLAGPSDTQYF. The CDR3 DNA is TGTGCCTGGAGTTTAGCGGGGCCGAGTGATACGCAGTATTTT.

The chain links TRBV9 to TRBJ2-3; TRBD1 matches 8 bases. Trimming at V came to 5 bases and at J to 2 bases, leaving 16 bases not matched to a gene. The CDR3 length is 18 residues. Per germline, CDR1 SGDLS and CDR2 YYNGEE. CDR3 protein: CASSPVGGQVFSTDTQYF. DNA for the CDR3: TGTGCCAGCAGTCCAGTGGGGGGACAGGTCTTCTCCACAGATACGCAGTATTTT. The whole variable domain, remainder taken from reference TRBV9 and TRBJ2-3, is DSGVTQTPKHLITATGQRVTLRCSPRSGDLSVYWYQQSLDQGLQFLIQYYNGEERAKGNILERFSAQQFPDLHSELNLSSLELGDSALYFCASSPVGGQVFSTDTQYFGPGTRLTVL.

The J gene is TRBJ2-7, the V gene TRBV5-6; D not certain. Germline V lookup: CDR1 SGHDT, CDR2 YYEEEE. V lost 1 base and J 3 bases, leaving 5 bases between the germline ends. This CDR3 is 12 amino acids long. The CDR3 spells CASSLSVYEQYF. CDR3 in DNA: TGTGCCAGCAGCTTGTCAGTCTACGAGCAGTACTTC.

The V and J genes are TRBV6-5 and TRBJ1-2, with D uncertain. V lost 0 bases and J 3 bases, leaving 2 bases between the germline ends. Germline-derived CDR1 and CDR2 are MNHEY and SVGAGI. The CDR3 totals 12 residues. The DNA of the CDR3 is TGTGCCAGCAGTTACTCGCACTATGGCTACACCTTC. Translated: CASSYSHYGYTF.

The CDR3 region has the DNA TGTGCCAGCAGTTTTCCTTACAGCCCGAACACCGGGGAGCTGTTTTTT. Its protein product is CASSFPYSPNTGELFF. The chain employs TRBV27 and TRBJ2-2; D is undetermined. V gave up 3 bases and J gave up 0 bases, with 11 bases separating them. Germline CDR1 MNHEY, CDR2 SMNVEV (reference sequence). There are 16 residues in the CDR3.

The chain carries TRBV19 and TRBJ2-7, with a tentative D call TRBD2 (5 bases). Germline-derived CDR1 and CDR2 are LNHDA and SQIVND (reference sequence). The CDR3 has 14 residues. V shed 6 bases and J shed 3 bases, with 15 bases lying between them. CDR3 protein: CASSPDWGSYEQYF. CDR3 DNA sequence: TGTGCCAGTAGCCCGGACTGGGGAAGCTACGAGCAGTACTTC.

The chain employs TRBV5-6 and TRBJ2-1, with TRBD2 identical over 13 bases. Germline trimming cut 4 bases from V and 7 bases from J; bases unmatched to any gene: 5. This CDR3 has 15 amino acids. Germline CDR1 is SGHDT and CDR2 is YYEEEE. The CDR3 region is CASSTWTSGSNEQFF. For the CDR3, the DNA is TGTGCCAGCAGCACCTGGACTAGCGGGAGTAATGAGCAGTTCTTC.

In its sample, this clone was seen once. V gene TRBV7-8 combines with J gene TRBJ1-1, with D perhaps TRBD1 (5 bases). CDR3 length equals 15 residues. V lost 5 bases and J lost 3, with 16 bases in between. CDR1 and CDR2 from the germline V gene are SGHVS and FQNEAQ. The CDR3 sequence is CASSPRGQGDTEAFF. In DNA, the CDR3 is TGTGCCAGCAGCCCACGGGGTCAGGGTGACACTGAAGCTTTCTTT.

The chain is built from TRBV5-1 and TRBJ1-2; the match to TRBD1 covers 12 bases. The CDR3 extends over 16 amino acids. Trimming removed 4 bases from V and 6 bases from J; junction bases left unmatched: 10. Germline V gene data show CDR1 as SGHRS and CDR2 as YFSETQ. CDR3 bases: TGCGCCAGCAGCCCGGGACAGGGGGCGCAGCCAGATGGCTACACCTTC. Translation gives CASSPGQGAQPDGYTF.

The CDR3 DNA is TGTGCCAGCAGCTTAGCGGGGGGGCCAGGGGAGACCCAGTACTTC. Its protein product is CASSLAGGPGETQYF. The chain joins TRBV11-3 to TRBJ2-5; 8 positions match TRBD2. V dropped 1 base and J dropped 5; count of bases not matched to a gene: 6. In germline, CDR1 is SGHNT, CDR2 YENEEA. The CDR3 sequence is 15 residues long.

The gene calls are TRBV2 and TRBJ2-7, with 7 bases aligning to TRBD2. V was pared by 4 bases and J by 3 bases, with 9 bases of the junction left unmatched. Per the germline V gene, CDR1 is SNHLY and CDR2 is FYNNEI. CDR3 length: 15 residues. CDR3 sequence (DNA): TGTGCCAGCAGTGTGGGGCGGGAGTTTAGCTACGAGCAGTACTTC. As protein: CASSVGREFSYEQYF.

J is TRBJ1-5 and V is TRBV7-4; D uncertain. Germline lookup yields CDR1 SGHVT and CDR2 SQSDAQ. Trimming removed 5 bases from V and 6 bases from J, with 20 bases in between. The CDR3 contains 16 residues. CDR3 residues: CASSLVWPTAIQPQHF. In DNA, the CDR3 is TGTGCCAGCAGCCTAGTGTGGCCCACAGCAATTCAGCCCCAGCATTTT.

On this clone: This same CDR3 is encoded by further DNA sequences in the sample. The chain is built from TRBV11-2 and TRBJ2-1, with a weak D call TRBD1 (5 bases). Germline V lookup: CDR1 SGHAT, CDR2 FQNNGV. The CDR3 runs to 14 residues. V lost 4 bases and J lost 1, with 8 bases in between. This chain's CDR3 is CASSSSGSYNEQFF. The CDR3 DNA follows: TGTGCCAGCAGCTCCTCAGGGTCCTACAATGAGCAGTTCTTC.

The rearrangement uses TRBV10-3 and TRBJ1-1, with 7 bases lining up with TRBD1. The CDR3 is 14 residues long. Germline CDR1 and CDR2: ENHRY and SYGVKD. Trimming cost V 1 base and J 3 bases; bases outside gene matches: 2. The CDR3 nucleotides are TGTGCCATCAGTGAGTTGGACAGGTACACTGAAGCTTTCTTT. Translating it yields CAISELDRYTEAFF.

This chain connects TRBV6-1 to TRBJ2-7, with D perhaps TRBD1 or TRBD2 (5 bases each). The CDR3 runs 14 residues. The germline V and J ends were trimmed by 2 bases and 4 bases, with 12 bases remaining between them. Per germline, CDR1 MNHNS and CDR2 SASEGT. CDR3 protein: CASSERFEGYEQYF. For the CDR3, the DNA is TGTGCCAGCAGTGAAAGGTTTGAGGGGTACGAGCAGTACTTC.

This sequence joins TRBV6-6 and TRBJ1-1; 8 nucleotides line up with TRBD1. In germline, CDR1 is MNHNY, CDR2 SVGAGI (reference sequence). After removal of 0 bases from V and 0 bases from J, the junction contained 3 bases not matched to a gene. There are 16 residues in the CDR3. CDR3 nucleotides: TGTGCCAGCAGTTACTCGGGACAGGACATGAACACTGAAGCTTTCTTT. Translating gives CASSYSGQDMNTEAFF.